What follows are 7 T cell receptor beta chains derived from one specimen sequenced in a study of blood T cell repertoires in COVID-19. Profiling relied on immunoSEQ multiplex PCR, and the TCRdb table lists in-frame clones only, not all of them. The sample includes hundreds of thousands of clones, about nine tenths seen only once; the top ten take 1.4%. Sequencing was carried out using peripheral blood. The receptors here all came from a woman in her twenties or thirties with active or convalescent COVID-19.

As regards this clone: A read error may be the cause here, since a much bigger clone is one base away. The V call is TRBV12-3 or TRBV12-4, the J call TRBJ1-1, with D uncertain. V lost 4 bases, J lost 1 base, and 7 bases lay in between. CDR3 length: 13 amino acids. The CDR3 region is CASSYSGNTEAFF. Written as DNA, the CDR3 is TGTGCCAGCAGTTACAGTGGGAACACTGAAGCTTTCTTT.

The chain is built from TRBV12-5 and TRBJ1-2; 9 nucleotides match TRBD1. Trimming removed 6 bases from V and 6 bases from J; junction bases left unmatched: 14. This CDR3 spans 16 amino acids. Germline CDR1 LGHNT, CDR2 FRNRAP. CDR3 residues: CASGKGTWDRAHGYTF. In DNA, the CDR3 is TGTGCTAGTGGAAAGGGGACTTGGGACAGGGCCCATGGCTACACCTTC. The full variable domain, completed using reference TRBV12-5 and TRBJ1-2, is DARVTQTPRHKVTEMGQEVTMRCQPILGHNTVFWYRQTMMQGLELLAYFRNRAPLDDSGMPKDRFSAEMPDATLATLKIQPSEPRDSAVYFCASGKGTWDRAHGYTFGSGTRLTVV.

The rearrangement links TRBV5-1 to TRBJ1-1; tentative D call: TRBD1 (6 bases). Germline loops: CDR1 SGHRS, CDR2 YFSETQ. This CDR3 contains 14 residues. V lost 9 bases and J 0 bases, leaving 15 bases between the germline ends. CDR3 coding DNA: TGCGCCACACGACAGGAGCTAATGAACACTGAAGCTTTCTTT. The encoded protein is CATRQELMNTEAFF.

A single count supports this clone. The chain employs TRBV6-1 and TRBJ1-2; TRBD1 is a possible D gene (5 bases). The CDR3 sequence is 14 residues long. Germline lookup yields CDR1 MNHNS and CDR2 SASEGT. Trimming pared 2 bases from V and 7 bases from J, leaving 14 bases between. DNA of the CDR3: TGTGCCAGCAGTGAATTTGAAGACAGCTCTGGCTACACCTTC. Its translation: CASSEFEDSSGYTF.

V gene TRBV19 combines with J gene TRBJ1-5; D remains unclear. The germline V gene encodes CDR1 LNHDA and CDR2 SQIVND (reference sequence). This CDR3 comprises 13 residues. V was cut by 6 bases and J by 6 bases, with 12 bases left in between. The CDR3 here is CASRLGVFQPQHF. CDR3 sequence (DNA): TGTGCCAGTAGACTTGGAGTCTTTCAGCCCCAGCATTTT.

The V and J genes are TRBV9 and TRBJ1-2; tentative D call: TRBD1 (5 bases). The CDR3 covers 14 residues. The germline gives CDR1 SGDLS, CDR2 YYNGEE. V was clipped by 4 bases and J by 5 bases, with 15 bases between them. CDR3 amino acids: CASSPGGPPYGYTF. CDR3 coding DNA: TGTGCCAGCAGCCCCGGGGGTCCCCCATATGGCTACACCTTC.

The chain employs TRBV6-5 and TRBJ1-3, with 7 positions matching TRBD1. Per germline, CDR1 MNHEY and CDR2 SVGAGI. Trimming removed 7 bases from V and 8 bases from J; junction bases left unmatched: 14. The CDR3 spans 15 residues. The chain's CDR3 is CASTSSPGRGDTIYF. DNA of the CDR3: TGTGCCAGCACCTCGTCCCCTGGCAGGGGGGACACCATATATTTT.